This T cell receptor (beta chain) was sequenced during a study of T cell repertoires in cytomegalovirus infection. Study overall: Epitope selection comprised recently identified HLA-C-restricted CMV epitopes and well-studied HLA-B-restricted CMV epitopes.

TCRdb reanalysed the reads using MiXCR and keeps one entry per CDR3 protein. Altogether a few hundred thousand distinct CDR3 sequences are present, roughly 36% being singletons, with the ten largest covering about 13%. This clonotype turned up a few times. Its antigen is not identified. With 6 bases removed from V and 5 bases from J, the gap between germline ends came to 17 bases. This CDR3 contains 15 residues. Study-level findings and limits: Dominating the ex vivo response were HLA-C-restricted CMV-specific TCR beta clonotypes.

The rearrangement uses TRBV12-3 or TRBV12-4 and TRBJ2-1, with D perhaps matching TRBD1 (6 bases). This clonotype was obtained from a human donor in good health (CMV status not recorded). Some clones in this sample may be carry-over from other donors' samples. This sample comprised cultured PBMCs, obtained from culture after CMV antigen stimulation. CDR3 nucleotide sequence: TGTGCCAGCAGCTCGCCGGGACACGGAAACAATGAGCAGTTCTTC. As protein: CASSSPGHGNNEQFF.